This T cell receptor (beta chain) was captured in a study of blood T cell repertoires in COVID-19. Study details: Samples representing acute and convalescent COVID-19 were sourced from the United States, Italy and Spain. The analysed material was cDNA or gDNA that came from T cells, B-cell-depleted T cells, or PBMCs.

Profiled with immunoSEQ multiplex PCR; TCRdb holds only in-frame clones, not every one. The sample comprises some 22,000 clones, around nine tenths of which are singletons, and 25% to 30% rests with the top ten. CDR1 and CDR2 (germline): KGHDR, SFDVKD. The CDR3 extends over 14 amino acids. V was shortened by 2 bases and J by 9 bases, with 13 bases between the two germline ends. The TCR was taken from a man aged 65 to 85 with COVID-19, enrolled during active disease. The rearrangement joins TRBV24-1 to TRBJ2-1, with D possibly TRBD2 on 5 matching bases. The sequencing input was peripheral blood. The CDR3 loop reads CATSDSPAVGEQFF. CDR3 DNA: TGTGCCACCAGTGATTCACCAGCGGTGGGTGAGCAGTTCTTC.